What follows are 28 T cell receptor beta chains derived from one specimen sequenced in a study of blood T cell repertoires in COVID-19 (dated by TCRdb to 2020 to 2022). Library construction relied on the immunoSEQ multiplex PCR assay. What TCRdb holds here is the immuneACCESS table cut down to in-frame rearrangements. Part of the clones is not present; checked against another copy, under half of the missing clones reflect an unresolved V gene, and the others are unexplained. The sample has about 170,000 clones on record, roughly 93% of them singletons. The top ten clones comprise around 5% of the sample. Sequencing was carried out using peripheral blood. The receptors were sampled from a man younger than 30 with COVID-19, enrolled during active disease.

The V and J genes are TRBV6-2 or TRBV6-3 and TRBJ2-2, with TRBD1 identical over 8 bases. The CDR3 has 16 residues. The trim removed 5 bases at V and 2 bases at J, leaving 7 bases unmatched. In germline, CDR1 is MNHEY, CDR2 SVGEGT. The CDR3 coding sequence is TGTGCCAGCAGTAACAGGGGGAGCCCCAACACCGGGGAGCTGTTTTTT. As protein: CASSNRGSPNTGELFF.

This clone was counted a few times. This chain links TRBV6-6 with TRBJ1-1; 7 nucleotides match TRBD1. The CDR3 loop spans 14 amino acids. Losses at the gene ends were 2 bases for V and 6 bases for J; bases not matched to a gene: 6. CDR1 MNHNY and CDR2 SVGAGI come from the germline V gene (reference sequence). The DNA of the CDR3 is TGTGCCAGCAGTTACGAGGGGGCTCGGGCTGAAGCTTTCTTT. This encodes CASSYEGARAEAFF.

The genes are TRBV11-3 and TRBJ2-2; TRBD1 agrees at 10 bases. V shed 5 bases and J 5 bases; nucleotides not matched to a gene: 8. Germline CDR1 and CDR2: SGHNT and YENEEA. The CDR3 has 16 residues. CDR3: CASSPRQGAGTGELFF. The CDR3 nucleotides read TGTGCCAGCAGCCCCCGACAGGGGGCGGGTACCGGGGAGCTGTTTTTT.

The chain couples TRBV5-6 to TRBJ2-1, with 13 bases lining up with TRBD2. Unmatched junction bases numbered 6, after V lost 5 bases and J lost 10 bases. The germline V gene has CDR1 SGHDT and CDR2 YYEEEE. The CDR3 runs 14 residues. The DNA for the CDR3 is TGTGCCAGCAGTAGACTAGCGGGAGGACTCGAGCAGTTCTTC. Translating gives CASSRLAGGLEQFF.

The CDR3 is CASSPPTSTSGNTIYF. CDR3 DNA: TGTGCCAGCAGCCCCCCCACTTCCACTTCTGGAAACACCATATATTTT. The rearrangement joins TRBV28 to TRBJ1-3; D is unresolved. CDR3 length equals 16 residues. V dropped 6 bases and J dropped 1 base, with 16 bases sitting between them. Germline lookup yields CDR1 MDHEN and CDR2 SYDVKM. Combining the CDR3 with reference TRBV28 and TRBJ1-3 gives the whole variable domain DVKVTQSSRYLVKRTGEKVFLECVQDMDHENMFWYRQDPGLGLRLIYFSYDVKMKEKGDIPEGYSVSREKKERFSLILESASTNQTSMYLCASSPPTSTSGNTIYFGEGSWLTVV.

In DNA form, the CDR3 reads TGCAGCGTTGAAGACGGACTGAGCTCTGGAAACACCATATATTTT. Its protein is CSVEDGLSSGNTIYF. V usage is TRBV29-1 and J usage is TRBJ1-3; D not resolved. Germline lookup yields CDR1 SQVTM and CDR2 ANQGSEA. The V and J ends lost 0 bases and 0 bases respectively, with 9 bases between them. The CDR3 sequence is 15 residues long. Together with reference TRBV29-1 and TRBJ1-3, the CDR3 gives the full variable domain: SAVISQKPSRDICQRGTSLTIQCQVDSQVTMMFWYRQQPGQSLTLIATANQGSEATYESGFVIDKFPISRPNLTFSTLTVSNMSPEDSSIYLCSVEDGLSSGNTIYFGEGSWLTVV.

The rearrangement joins TRBV28 to TRBJ2-7, with D maybe TRBD2 (5 bases). The CDR3 has 15 residues. V lost 6 bases and J lost 0, with 15 bases in between. The germline CDR1 and CDR2 sequences are MDHEN and SYDVKM. CDR3 residues: CASSTGSLSSYEQYF. The DNA for the CDR3 is TGTGCCAGCAGCACGGGATCCCTAAGCTCCTACGAGCAGTACTTC.

CDR3 sequence (DNA): TGTGCCAGCAGTCATGGACAGGGGGCTATTGGGAGCTACACCTTC. Protein sequence: CASSHGQGAIGSYTF. The chain links TRBV27 to TRBJ1-2; TRBD1 matches at 11 bases. This CDR3 spans 15 amino acids. Germline assignment: CDR1 MNHEY and CDR2 SMNVEV (reference sequence). V lost 5 bases to trimming and J lost 9 bases; unmatched junction nucleotides: 11.

The chain joins TRBV10-3 to TRBJ2-5, with 10 bases that match TRBD1. V trimming: 5 bases; J trimming: 4 bases; junction bases outside the gene matches: 4. Per the germline V gene, CDR1 is ENHRY and CDR2 is SYGVKD. CDR3 length: 14 amino acids. The CDR3 loop is CAISMTGGVETQYF. The CDR3 region has the DNA TGTGCCATCAGTATGACAGGGGGCGTAGAGACCCAGTACTTC.

A word on this clone: Other DNA sequences of this sample code for an identical CDR3. This sequence joins TRBV19 and TRBJ2-7; TRBD2 matches 7 bases. This CDR3 is 12 amino acids long. Looked up from germline, CDR1 is LNHDA and CDR2 is SQIVND (reference sequence). Losses at the gene ends were 3 bases for V and 4 bases for J; bases not matched to a gene: 0. The CDR3 sequence is CASSIGGYEQYF. In DNA, the CDR3 is TGTGCCAGTAGTATCGGGGGGTACGAGCAGTACTTC.

This clone was seen more than once but under ten times. The chain carries TRBV18 and TRBJ1-5, with unresolved D. Trimming removed 5 bases at V and 5 bases at J, with 10 bases between. Germline assignment: CDR1 KGHSH and CDR2 LQKENI. CDR3 length equals 13 residues. CDR3 sequence reads: CASSAQTDQPQHF. DNA of the CDR3: TGTGCCAGCTCAGCACAAACGGATCAGCCCCAGCATTTT.

V is TRBV6-5 and J is TRBJ2-7; D is unclear. Trimming took 4 bases from V and 0 from J, leaving 7 bases between them. Germline CDR1 MNHEY, CDR2 SVGAGI. The CDR3 runs to 13 residues. This CDR3 is CASSLGNSYEQYF. The DNA of the CDR3 is TGTGCCAGCAGTTTGGGCAACTCCTACGAGCAGTACTTC.

The chain joins TRBV28 to TRBJ1-1, with 7 bases lining up with TRBD1. Germline V lookup: CDR1 MDHEN, CDR2 SYDVKM. The CDR3 consists of 13 residues. The junction had 6 bases not matched to a gene; V was cut back by 6 bases and J by 5 bases. DNA for the CDR3: TGTGCCAGCAGACGAGGGGGCTGGACTGAAGCTTTCTTT. The encoded protein is CASRRGGWTEAFF.

The genes are TRBV7-9 and TRBJ2-1, with TRBD2 matching over 10 bases. The CDR3 extends over 15 amino acids. V was clipped by 4 bases and J by 4 bases; unmatched bases: 4. From germline, CDR1 is SEHNR and CDR2 FQNEAQ (reference sequence). CDR3 DNA sequence: TGTGCCAGCAGCTCCCCGGGACTAGCGTACAATGAGCAGTTCTTC. The encoded protein is CASSSPGLAYNEQFF. The variable domain in full, with the rest retrieved from reference TRBV7-9 and TRBJ2-1, is DTGVSQNPRHKITKRGQNVTFRCDPISEHNRLYWYRQTLGQGPEFLTYFQNEAQLEKSRLLSDRFSAERPKGSFSTLEIQRTEQGDSAMYLCASSSPGLAYNEQFFGPGTRLTVL.

This clone was seen a single time. This chain uses TRBV11-2 with TRBJ1-6, with TRBD1 as a possible D gene (6 bases). Germline V gene sequence: CDR1 SGHAT, CDR2 FQNNGV. Trimming stripped 2 bases from V and 10 bases from J, with 12 bases between. The CDR3 runs to 14 residues. The chain's CDR3 is CASSLTGGKSPLHF. The CDR3 nucleotides read TGTGCCAGCAGCTTAACGGGGGGCAAGTCACCCCTCCACTTT.

The genes are TRBV19 and TRBJ2-7; 7 bases agree with TRBD1. Unmatched junction bases numbered 1, after V lost 3 bases and J lost 2 bases. The CDR3 runs 13 residues. The V gene's germline CDR1 is LNHDA and CDR2 SQIVND (reference sequence). Written as DNA, the CDR3 is TGTGCCAGTAGTATTACAGGGGCCTACGAGCAGTACTTC. Protein: CASSITGAYEQYF.

This rearrangement joins TRBV3-1 (or the pseudogene TRBV3-2) to TRBJ1-1; the match to TRBD1 covers 7 bases. The V gene end was trimmed by 3 bases and the J gene end by 4 bases; junction bases not matched to a gene: 11. This CDR3 spans 16 amino acids. Per the germline V gene, CDR1 is LGHDT and CDR2 is YNNKEL (reference sequence). The CDR3 loop reads CASSHRQGWGRTEAFF. The CDR3 nucleotides read TGTGCCAGCAGCCATAGACAGGGATGGGGGCGCACTGAAGCTTTCTTT.

This chain links TRBV9 with TRBJ1-5; D might be TRBD1 (5 bases). The germline V gene has CDR1 SGDLS and CDR2 YYNGEE. This CDR3 has 17 residues. Trimming removed 0 bases from V and 2 bases from J, with 15 bases in between. The CDR3 DNA reads as TGTGCCAGCAGCGTAGGCGGAGGGGAATGGGGCAATCAGCCCCAGCATTTT. It encodes CASSVGGGEWGNQPQHF.

This clone was picked up one time. The chain couples TRBV28 to TRBJ1-2, with 9 bases that match TRBD1. The CDR3 contains 15 residues. Per germline, CDR1 MDHEN and CDR2 SYDVKM. Trimming took 8 bases from V and 8 from J; bases not matched to a gene: 15. The CDR3 coding sequence is TGTGCCAGCTGTGATACAGGGGGCCGTGTTAAAGGCTACACCTTC. Amino acids: CASCDTGGRVKGYTF.

The chain employs TRBV9 and TRBJ2-1; no firm D call. CDR3 length equals 14 residues. Germline lookup yields CDR1 SGDLS and CDR2 YYNGEE. The germline V and J ends were trimmed by 0 bases and 6 bases, with 10 bases remaining between them. CDR3 coding DNA: TGTGCCAGCAGCGTAGGGTCTAGTGCCAATGAGCAGTTCTTC. Encoded protein: CASSVGSSANEQFF.

CDR3 residues: CASSQEAVAVLGLSYNEQFF. The DNA of the CDR3 is TGTGCCAGCAGCCAAGAGGCGGTTGCAGTCCTGGGACTTTCCTACAATGAGCAGTTCTTC. The genes are TRBV14 and TRBJ2-1; D possibly corresponds to TRBD2 (6 bases). V dropped 0 bases and J dropped 1 base, with 22 bases sitting between them. There are 20 residues in the CDR3. CDR1 and CDR2 from the germline V gene are SGHDN and FVKESK.

J is TRBJ1-2 and V is TRBV7-9; D not certain. The V and J ends lost 2 bases and 0 bases respectively, with 16 bases between them. Per germline, CDR1 SEHNR and CDR2 FQNEAQ (reference sequence). CDR3 length: 17 residues. The CDR3 sequence: CASSLISGGRANYGYTF. The CDR3 DNA is TGTGCCAGCAGCTTAATTTCAGGAGGAAGGGCTAACTATGGCTACACCTTC. The full variable domain, in which reference TRBV7-9 and TRBJ1-2 provide the parts outside the CDR3, is DTGVSQNPRHKITKRGQNVTFRCDPISEHNRLYWYRQTLGQGPEFLTYFQNEAQLEKSRLLSDRFSAERPKGSFSTLEIQRTEQGDSAMYLCASSLISGGRANYGYTFGSGTRLTVV.

The chain recombines TRBV18 with TRBJ1-2, with D perhaps TRBD1 (6 bases). Germline V gives CDR1 KGHSH, CDR2 LQKENI. The CDR3 is 14 residues long. Trimming took off 10 bases at V and 8 bases at J, with 23 bases between the two ends. CDR3 bases: TGTGCCACCACTGCCCGGGGGGCACTCGAGGGCTACACCTTC. Translating gives CATTARGALEGYTF.

A single count supports this clone. CDR3 in amino acids: CASSLYRGKNIQYF. CDR3 DNA: TGTGCCAGCAGCTTATACCGGGGCAAAAACATTCAGTACTTC. This chain uses TRBV7-9 with TRBJ2-4; possible D gene TRBD2, 5 bases. The CDR3 runs 14 residues. With 2 bases removed from V and 3 bases from J, the gap between germline ends came to 8 bases. Per the germline V gene, CDR1 is SEHNR and CDR2 is FQNEAQ (reference sequence).

The chain couples TRBV30 to TRBJ2-1; TRBD1 matches 8 bases. V shed 0 bases and J 5 bases; nucleotides not matched to a gene: 9. Looked up from germline, CDR1 is GTSNPN and CDR2 is SVGIG (reference sequence). This CDR3 spans 16 amino acids. This CDR3 is CAWSVDATGDNNEQFF. For the CDR3, the DNA is TGTGCCTGGAGTGTAGATGCGACAGGGGACAACAATGAGCAGTTCTTC.

The chain has TRBV5-1 and TRBJ2-3; D may be TRBD1 (5 bases). The V end lost 0 bases, the J end lost 4 bases, and 15 bases lay between the germline ends. Per the germline V gene, CDR1 is SGHRS and CDR2 is YFSETQ. The CDR3 totals 16 residues. The CDR3: CASSLDGREGSDTQYF. CDR3 nucleotide sequence: TGCGCCAGCAGCTTGGATGGCAGGGAAGGTTCAGATACGCAGTATTTT.

The V call is TRBV2, the J call TRBJ2-7; D might be TRBD2 (5 bases). Germline CDR1 reads SNHLY; CDR2 reads FYNNEI. The V and J ends lost 6 bases and 2 bases respectively, with 11 bases between them. The CDR3 is 13 residues long. The DNA for the CDR3 is TGTGCCAGCAGAGCGGACGTCACCTACGAGCAGTACTTC. Residues: CASRADVTYEQYF.

The chain joins TRBV6-2 or TRBV6-3 to TRBJ2-7; D perhaps matches TRBD1 (6 bases). The CDR3 has 14 residues. V was clipped by 5 bases and J by 3 bases, with 14 bases between them. CDR1 MNHEY and CDR2 SVGEGT come from the germline V gene. The DNA for the CDR3 is TGTGCCAGCAGTCCCAGGGGTAGAGGCTACGAGCAGTACTTC. This gives the protein CASSPRGRGYEQYF.